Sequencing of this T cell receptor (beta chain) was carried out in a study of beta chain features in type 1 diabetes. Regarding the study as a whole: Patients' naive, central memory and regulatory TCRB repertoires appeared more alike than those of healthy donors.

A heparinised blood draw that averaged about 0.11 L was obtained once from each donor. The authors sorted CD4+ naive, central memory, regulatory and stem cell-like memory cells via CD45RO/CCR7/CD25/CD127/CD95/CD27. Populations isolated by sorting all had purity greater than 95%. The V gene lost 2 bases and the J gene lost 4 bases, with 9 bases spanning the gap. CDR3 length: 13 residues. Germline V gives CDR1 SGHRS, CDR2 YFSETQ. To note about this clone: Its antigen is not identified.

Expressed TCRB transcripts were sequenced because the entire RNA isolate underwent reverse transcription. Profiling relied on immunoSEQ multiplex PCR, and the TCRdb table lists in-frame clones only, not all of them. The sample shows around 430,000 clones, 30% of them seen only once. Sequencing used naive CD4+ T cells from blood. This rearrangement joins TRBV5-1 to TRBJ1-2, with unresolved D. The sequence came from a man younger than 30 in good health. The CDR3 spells CASSFDGSYGYTF. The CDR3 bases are TGCGCCAGCAGCTTCGACGGCTCCTATGGCTACACCTTC.